One sample yielded the 20 T cell receptor beta chains listed below, sequenced in a study of CD8+CD57+ T cells in acquired aplastic anemia. TCR beta VDJ and CDR3 profiles were obtained from a genomic DNA template. TCRdb itself ran the reads through MiXCR, one entry per CDR3 protein. Here the sample spans about 160,000 distinct CDR3 sequences, around 75% being singletons. Patients sequenced had flow cytometry evidence of CD8+CD57+ cell expansion. The sequenced material came from sorted CD4+, CD8+, or CD8+CD57+ T cells (not recorded which) from PBMCs. The origin of the receptors is a human donor with aplastic anemia.

The chain links TRBV2 to TRBJ1-1, with 8 positions matching TRBD1. The CDR3 has 13 residues. V lost 4 bases, J lost 5 bases, and 3 bases stayed unmatched. CDR1 and CDR2 from the germline V gene are SNHLY and FYNNEI. The CDR3 DNA reads TGTGCCAGCAGTGGACAGGGGAGGACTGAAGCTTTCTTT. It translates to CASSGQGRTEAFF.

This clonotype was seen many times. The chain recombines TRBV12-3 or TRBV12-4 with TRBJ1-1; D is unresolved. V gave up 2 bases and J gave up 1 base, with 5 bases separating them. CDR3 size: 13 residues. The CDR3 is CASSLFTNTEAFF. CDR3 DNA sequence: TGTGCCAGCAGTTTATTCACGAACACTGAAGCTTTCTTT.

This clonotype came up a few times. The chain employs TRBV20-1 and TRBJ1-2, with a possible D match to TRBD1 (6 bases). CDR3 length equals 13 residues. Per the germline V gene, CDR1 is DFQATT and CDR2 is SNEGSKA (reference sequence). V was shortened by 5 bases and J by 8 bases, with 18 bases between the two germline ends. The CDR3 DNA reads TGCAGTGCTGGCCTTTCAGGGGTGGGGGGCTACACCTTC. This sequence encodes CSAGLSGVGGYTF.

This chain connects TRBV7-3 to TRBJ2-3; D call uncertain. The CDR3 runs to 13 residues. Germline lookup yields CDR1 SGHTA and CDR2 FQGTGA. With 8 bases removed from V and 3 bases from J, the gap between germline ends came to 12 bases. The CDR3 protein is CASRQDGTDTQYF. The CDR3 region has the DNA TGTGCCAGCCGGCAGGATGGGACAGATACGCAGTATTTT.

About this clonotype: An end of the junction differs from the germline gene, which may be a read error. The gene calls are TRBV24-1 and TRBJ2-7; 9 nucleotides align to TRBD2. CDR1 is KGHDR, CDR2 SFDVKD, per germline. There are 14 residues in the CDR3. In DNA, the CDR3 is TGTGCCACCAGTGATGGACTAGCGCGCTACGAGCAGCACTTC. It yields the protein CATSDGLARYEQHF.

This chain links TRBV20-1 with TRBJ1-2; the D is unclear. This CDR3 comprises 11 residues. Germline V lookup: CDR1 DFQATT, CDR2 SNEGSKA (reference sequence). Trimming cost V 3 bases and J 7 bases, with 9 bases left between them. CDR3 nucleotide sequence: TGCAGTGCTAGGTTAGATAGTGGCTACACCTTC. Protein product: CSARLDSGYTF.

The chain has TRBV14 and TRBJ1-6; D remains unclear. The CDR3 is 13 amino acids. V lost 4 bases and J lost 6, with 7 bases in between. Germline CDR1 reads SGHDN; CDR2 reads FVKESK. The CDR3 region has the DNA TGTGCCAGCAGCCCTCAACCTAATTCACCCCTCCACTTT. Translating it yields CASSPQPNSPLHF.

The chain carries TRBV7-3 and TRBJ2-7; D not resolved. Germline CDR1 SGHTA, CDR2 FQGTGA. Trimming removed 5 bases at V and 2 bases at J, with 16 bases between. The CDR3 runs to 15 residues. This CDR3 is CASSPSSQPAYEQYF. The CDR3 DNA follows: TGTGCCAGCAGCCCTTCATCCCAACCCGCCTACGAGCAGTACTTC.

This sequence joins TRBV19 and TRBJ1-5; tentative D call: TRBD1 (6 bases). The CDR3 contains 13 residues. Between the trimmed V and J ends, which lost 6 bases and 0 bases, there was a span of 6 bases. Germline loops: CDR1 LNHDA, CDR2 SQIVND (reference sequence). CDR3 amino acids: CASRGGSNQPQHF. The DNA of the CDR3 is TGTGCCAGTAGAGGGGGTAGCAATCAGCCCCAGCATTTT. The full variable domain, its missing parts supplied by reference TRBV19 and TRBJ1-5, is DGGITQSPKYLFRKEGQNVTLSCEQNLNHDAMYWYRQDPGQGLRLIYYSQIVNDFQKGDIAEGYSVSREKKESFPLTVTSAQKNPTAFYLCASRGGSNQPQHFGDGTRLSIL.

V usage is TRBV25-1 and J usage is TRBJ1-5; D is undetermined. V was shortened by 0 bases and J by 1 base, with 4 bases between the two germline ends. The germline V gene has CDR1 MGHDK and CDR2 SYGVNS. The CDR3 has 14 residues. The CDR3, as DNA: TGTGCCAGCAGTGAATACAGGAGCAATCAGCCCCAGCATTTT. Residues: CASSEYRSNQPQHF.

The V gene is TRBV7-9, the J gene TRBJ2-5, with unresolved D. The V gene's germline CDR1 is SEHNR and CDR2 FQNEAQ (reference sequence). CDR3 length: 13 amino acids. V was pared by 1 base and J by 5 bases, with 8 bases between. Here the CDR3 reads CASSLDLGETQYF. CDR3 nucleotides: TGTGCCAGCAGCTTAGATCTGGGGGAGACCCAGTACTTC.

This clonotype was recorded a few times. The J gene is TRBJ1-1, the V gene TRBV29-1, with 7 bases matching TRBD1. V was pared by 2 bases and J by 3 bases, with 9 bases of the junction left unmatched. This CDR3 comprises 15 residues. Per germline, CDR1 SQVTM and CDR2 ANQGSEA. Here the CDR3 reads CSVERSRGRDTEAFF. CDR3 in DNA: TGCAGCGTTGAAAGATCCAGGGGGAGAGACACTGAAGCTTTCTTT.

This clonotype was picked up many times. This chain uses TRBV10-1 with TRBJ2-1; D tentatively reads TRBD1 or TRBD2 (5 bases each). V gave up 2 bases and J gave up 3 bases, with 11 bases separating them. The CDR3 length is 15 residues. Per germline, CDR1 WNHNN and CDR2 SYGVQD (reference sequence). The CDR3 nucleotides are TGCGCCAGCAGTGAGGCAGGGAGTGACTACAATGAGCAGTTCTTC. This sequence encodes CASSEAGSDYNEQFF.

Here the CDR3 DNA reads TGTGCCAGCGCCAGTGGGCCGCAAGAGACCCAGTACTTC. This encodes CASASGPQETQYF. The chain uses TRBV6-4 and TRBJ2-5, with D hard to call. The CDR3 has 13 residues. Trimming stripped 8 bases from V and 2 bases from J, with 12 bases between. Germline assignment: CDR1 MRHNA and CDR2 SNTAGT.

This chain links TRBV7-9 with TRBJ2-5, with TRBD2 matching over 7 bases. Trimming at V came to 6 bases and at J to 2 bases, leaving 9 bases not matched to a gene. The CDR3 is 15 residues long. CDR1 SEHNR and CDR2 FQNEAQ come from the germline V gene (reference sequence). CDR3 DNA: TGTGCCAGCAGTTGGGCGGGAGTGGGGCAAGAGACCCAGTACTTC. Protein product: CASSWAGVGQETQYF.

The V call is TRBV7-8, the J call TRBJ2-1; maybe TRBD2 (6 bases). Between the trimmed V and J ends, which lost 1 base and 3 bases, there was a span of 10 bases. The germline V gene has CDR1 SGHVS and CDR2 FQNEAQ. CDR3 length: 15 amino acids. The CDR3, as DNA: TGTGCCAGCAGCTTAGTGAGTAGCGGCTACAATGAGCAGTTCTTC. Translated: CASSLVSSGYNEQFF.

V usage is TRBV6-4 and J usage is TRBJ2-2; 11 bases are a match to TRBD2. V shed 3 bases, J shed 6 bases, and the junction held 3 bases outside the gene matches. The germline V gene encodes CDR1 MRHNA and CDR2 SNTAGT. The CDR3 covers 15 residues. CDR3: CASSDSGGAPGELFF. CDR3 DNA: TGTGCCAGCAGTGATAGCGGGGGGGCCCCCGGGGAGCTGTTTTTT.

The rearrangement uses TRBV12-3 or TRBV12-4 and TRBJ2-5, with TRBD2 identical over 12 bases. CDR3 size: 16 residues. Trimming removed 2 bases from V and 5 bases from J; junction bases left unmatched: 6. This CDR3 is CASSLRLAGGRETQYF. DNA of the CDR3: TGTGCCAGCAGTTTACGGCTAGCGGGGGGGCGGGAGACCCAGTACTTC.

The chain couples TRBV12-3 or TRBV12-4 to TRBJ2-2, with 13 bases identical to TRBD2. The CDR3 covers 17 residues. J lost 6 bases, V lost 5 bases, and 9 bases had no gene match. The CDR3 DNA is TGTGCCAGCAGTGACCGGACTAGCGGGAGAAAAGCCGGGGAGCTGTTTTTT. As protein: CASSDRTSGRKAGELFF.

The chain links TRBV20-1 to TRBJ2-1; TRBD1 agrees at 8 bases. From germline, CDR1 is DFQATT and CDR2 SNEGSKA (reference sequence). With V trimmed by 0 bases and J by 3 bases, 13 bases remained unmatched. The CDR3 is made up of 18 amino acids. CDR3 in amino acids: CSARETGDRLEFYNEQFF. The CDR3 DNA is TGCAGTGCTAGAGAGACAGGGGACCGACTAGAGTTCTACAATGAGCAGTTCTTC.